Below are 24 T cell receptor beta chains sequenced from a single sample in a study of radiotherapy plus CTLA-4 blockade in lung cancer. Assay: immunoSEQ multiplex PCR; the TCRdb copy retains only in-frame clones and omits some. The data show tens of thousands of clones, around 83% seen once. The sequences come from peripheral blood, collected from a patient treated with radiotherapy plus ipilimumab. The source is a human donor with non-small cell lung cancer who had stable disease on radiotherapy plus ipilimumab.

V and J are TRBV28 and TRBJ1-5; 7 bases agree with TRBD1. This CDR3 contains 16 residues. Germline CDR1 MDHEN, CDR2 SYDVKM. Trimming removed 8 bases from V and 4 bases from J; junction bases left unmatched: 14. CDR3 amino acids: CASLQGPHEGNQPQHF. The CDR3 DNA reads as TGTGCCAGCTTACAGGGGCCCCATGAGGGGAATCAGCCCCAGCATTTT.

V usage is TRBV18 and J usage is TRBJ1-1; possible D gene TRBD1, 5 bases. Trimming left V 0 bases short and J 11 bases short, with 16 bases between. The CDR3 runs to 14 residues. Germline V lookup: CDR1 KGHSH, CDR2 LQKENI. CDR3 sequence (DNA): TGTGCCAGCTCACCACCTTCGAGCCCCCAGGGTGCTTTCTTT. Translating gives CASSPPSSPQGAFF.

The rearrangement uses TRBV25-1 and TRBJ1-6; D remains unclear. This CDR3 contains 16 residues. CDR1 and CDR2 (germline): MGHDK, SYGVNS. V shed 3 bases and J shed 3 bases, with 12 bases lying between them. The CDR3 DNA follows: TGTGCCAGCAGTGACTCAGGCGGACTCTATAATTCACCCCTCCACTTT. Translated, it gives CASSDSGGLYNSPLHF. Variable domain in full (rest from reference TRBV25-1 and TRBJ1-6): EADIYQTPRYLVIGTGKKITLECSQTMGHDKMYWYQQDPGMELHLIHYSYGVNSTEKGDLSSESTVSRIRTEHFPLTLESARPSHTSQYLCASSDSGGLYNSPLHFGNGTRLTVT.

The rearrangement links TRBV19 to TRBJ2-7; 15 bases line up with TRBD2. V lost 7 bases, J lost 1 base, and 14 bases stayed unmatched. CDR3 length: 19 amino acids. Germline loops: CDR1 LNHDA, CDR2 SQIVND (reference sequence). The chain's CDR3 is CASTAGGTSGRPRSYEQYF. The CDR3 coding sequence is TGTGCCAGTACCGCGGGAGGGACTAGCGGGAGGCCGAGGTCCTACGAGCAGTACTTC.

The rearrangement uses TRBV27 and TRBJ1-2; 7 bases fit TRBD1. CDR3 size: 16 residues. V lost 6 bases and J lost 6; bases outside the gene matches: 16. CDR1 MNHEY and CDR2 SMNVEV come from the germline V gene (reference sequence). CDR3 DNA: TGTGCCAGCAGCGGACAACGACAGGGCTTAAGACATGGCTACACCTTC. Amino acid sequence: CASSGQRQGLRHGYTF.

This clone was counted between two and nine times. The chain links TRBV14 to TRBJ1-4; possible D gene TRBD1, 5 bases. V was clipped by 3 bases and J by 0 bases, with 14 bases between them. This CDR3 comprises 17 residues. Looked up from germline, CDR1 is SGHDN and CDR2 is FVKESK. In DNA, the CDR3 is TGTGCCAGCAGCCACAGGGTTTCCATTGCAACTAATGAAAAACTGTTTTTT. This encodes CASSHRVSIATNEKLFF.

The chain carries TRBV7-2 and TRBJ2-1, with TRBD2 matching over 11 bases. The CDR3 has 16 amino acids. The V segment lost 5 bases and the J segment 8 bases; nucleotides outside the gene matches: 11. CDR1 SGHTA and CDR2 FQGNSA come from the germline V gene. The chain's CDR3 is CASSPPGSSGRDEQFF. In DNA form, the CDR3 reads TGTGCCAGCAGCCCGCCCGGGAGTAGCGGGAGGGATGAGCAGTTCTTC. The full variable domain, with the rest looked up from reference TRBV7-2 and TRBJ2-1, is GAGVSQSPSNKVTEKGKDVELRCDPISGHTALYWYRQSLGQGLEFLIYFQGNSAPDKSGLPSDRFSAERTGGSVSTLTIQRTQQEDSAVYLCASSPPGSSGRDEQFFGPGTRLTVL.

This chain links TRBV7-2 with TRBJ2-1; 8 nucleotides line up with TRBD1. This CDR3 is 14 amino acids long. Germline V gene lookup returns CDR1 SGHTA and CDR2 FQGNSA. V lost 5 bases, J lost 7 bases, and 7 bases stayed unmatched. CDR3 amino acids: CASSPDRELNEQFF. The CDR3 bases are TGTGCCAGCAGCCCGGACAGGGAGTTAAATGAGCAGTTCTTC.

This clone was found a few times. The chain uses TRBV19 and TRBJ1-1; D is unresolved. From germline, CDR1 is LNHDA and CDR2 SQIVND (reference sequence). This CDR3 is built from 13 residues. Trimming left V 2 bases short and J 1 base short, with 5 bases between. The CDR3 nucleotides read TGTGCCAGTAGTATATCGGGGAACACTGAAGCTTTCTTT. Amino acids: CASSISGNTEAFF.

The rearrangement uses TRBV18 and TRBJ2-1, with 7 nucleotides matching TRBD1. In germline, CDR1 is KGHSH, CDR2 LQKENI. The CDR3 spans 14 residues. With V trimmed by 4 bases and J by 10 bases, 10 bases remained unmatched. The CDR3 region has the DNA TGTGCCAGCTCACGGAGACAGGGACGGGGAGAGCAGTTCTTC. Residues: CASSRRQGRGEQFF.

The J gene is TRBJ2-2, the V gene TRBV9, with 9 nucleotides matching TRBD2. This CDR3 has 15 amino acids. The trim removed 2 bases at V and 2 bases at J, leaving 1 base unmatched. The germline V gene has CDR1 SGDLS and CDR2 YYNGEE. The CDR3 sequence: CASSVLAGNTGELFF. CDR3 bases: TGTGCCAGCAGCGTGCTAGCGGGAAACACCGGGGAGCTGTTTTTT.

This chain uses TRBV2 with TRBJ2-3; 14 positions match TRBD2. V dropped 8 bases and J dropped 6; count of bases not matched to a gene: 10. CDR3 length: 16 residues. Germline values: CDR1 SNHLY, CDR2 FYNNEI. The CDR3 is CASRPGLAGEADTQYF. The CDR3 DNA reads TGTGCCAGCCGGCCGGGACTAGCGGGAGAGGCGGATACGCAGTATTTT. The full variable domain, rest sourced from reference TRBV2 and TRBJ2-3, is EPEVTQTPSHQVTQMGQEVILRCVPISNHLYFYWYRQILGQKVEFLVSFYNNEISEKSEIFDDQFSVERPDGSNFTLKIRSTKLEDSAMYFCASRPGLAGEADTQYFGPGTRLTVL.

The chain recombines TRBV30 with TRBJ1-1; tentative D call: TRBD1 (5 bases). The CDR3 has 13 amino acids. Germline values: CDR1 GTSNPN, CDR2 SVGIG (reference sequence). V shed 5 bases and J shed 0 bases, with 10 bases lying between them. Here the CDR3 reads CAWGGGMNTEAFF. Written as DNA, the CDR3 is TGTGCCTGGGGGGGAGGGATGAACACTGAAGCTTTCTTT.

The CDR3 loop reads CAISGAAGSEAFF. The CDR3 DNA reads TGTGCCATCAGTGGGGCAGCCGGGAGTGAAGCTTTCTTT. The chain joins TRBV10-3 to TRBJ1-1; D gene unclear. The ends were cut back, 4 bases at V and 7 bases at J, with 13 bases in the middle. Per germline, CDR1 ENHRY and CDR2 SYGVKD. This CDR3 comprises 13 residues.

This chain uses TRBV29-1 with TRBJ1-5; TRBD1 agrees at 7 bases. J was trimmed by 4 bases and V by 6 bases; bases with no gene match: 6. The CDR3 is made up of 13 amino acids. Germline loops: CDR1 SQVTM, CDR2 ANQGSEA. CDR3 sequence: CSVVIQGNQPQHF. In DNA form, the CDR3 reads TGCAGCGTAGTTATACAGGGGAATCAGCCCCAGCATTTT.

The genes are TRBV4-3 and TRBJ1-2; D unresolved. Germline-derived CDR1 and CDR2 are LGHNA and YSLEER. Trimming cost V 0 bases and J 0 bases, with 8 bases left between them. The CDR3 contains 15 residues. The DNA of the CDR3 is TGCGCCAGCAGCCAAGATCTGGCGGCTAACTATGGCTACACCTTC. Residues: CASSQDLAANYGYTF.

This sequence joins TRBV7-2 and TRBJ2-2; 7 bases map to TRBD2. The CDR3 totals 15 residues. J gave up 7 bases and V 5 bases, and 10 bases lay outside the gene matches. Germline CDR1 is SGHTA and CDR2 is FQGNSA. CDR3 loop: CASSPVGGSGGELFF. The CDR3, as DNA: TGTGCCAGCAGCCCGGTAGGCGGGAGTGGCGGGGAGCTGTTTTTT.

The DNA of the CDR3 is TGTGCCAGCAGCGTGAGGACAGGGAAGGGCTACACCTTC. Protein: CASSVRTGKGYTF. This chain uses TRBV7-8 with TRBJ1-2; 8 bases align to TRBD1. The germline gives CDR1 SGHVS, CDR2 FQNEAQ. With 5 bases clipped from V and 8 bases from J, the junction kept 7 bases outside the gene matches. This CDR3 comprises 13 residues.

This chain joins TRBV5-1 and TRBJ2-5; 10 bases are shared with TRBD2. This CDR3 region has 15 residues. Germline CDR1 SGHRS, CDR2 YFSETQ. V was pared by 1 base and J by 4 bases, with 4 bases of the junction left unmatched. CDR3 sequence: CASSLLAGDGETQYF. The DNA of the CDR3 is TGCGCCAGCAGCTTGCTAGCGGGAGATGGAGAGACCCAGTACTTC.

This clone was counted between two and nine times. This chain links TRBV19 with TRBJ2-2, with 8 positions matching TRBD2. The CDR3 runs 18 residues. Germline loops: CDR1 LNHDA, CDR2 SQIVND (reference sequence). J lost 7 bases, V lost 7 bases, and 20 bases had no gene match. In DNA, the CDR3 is TGTGCCAGTAAACCCCCTCGCGGGACTAGGACCAGCGTCGGGGAGCTGTTTTTT. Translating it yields CASKPPRGTRTSVGELFF. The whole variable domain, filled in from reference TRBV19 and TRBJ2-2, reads DGGITQSPKYLFRKEGQNVTLSCEQNLNHDAMYWYRQDPGQGLRLIYYSQIVNDFQKGDIAEGYSVSREKKESFPLTVTSAQKNPTAFYLCASKPPRGTRTSVGELFFGEGSRLTVL.

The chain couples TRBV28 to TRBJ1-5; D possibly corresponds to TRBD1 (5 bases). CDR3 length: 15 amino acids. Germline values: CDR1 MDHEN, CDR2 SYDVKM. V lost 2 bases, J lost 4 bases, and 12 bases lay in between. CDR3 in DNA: TGTGCCAGCAGTTTAGGTCAGGGTGGGAATCAGCCCCAGCATTTT. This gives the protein CASSLGQGGNQPQHF.

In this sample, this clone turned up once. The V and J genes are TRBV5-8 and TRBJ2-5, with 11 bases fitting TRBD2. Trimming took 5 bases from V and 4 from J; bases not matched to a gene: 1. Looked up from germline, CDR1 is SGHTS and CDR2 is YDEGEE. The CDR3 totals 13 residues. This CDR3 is CASRTSGRETQYF. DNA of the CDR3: TGTGCCAGCAGAACTAGCGGGAGAGAGACCCAGTACTTC.

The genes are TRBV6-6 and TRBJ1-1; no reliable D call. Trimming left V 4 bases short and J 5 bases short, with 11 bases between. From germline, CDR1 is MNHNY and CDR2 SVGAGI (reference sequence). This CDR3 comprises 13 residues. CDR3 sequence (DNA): TGTGCCAGCAGTTTGGCAGGAGGGACTGAAGCTTTCTTT. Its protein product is CASSLAGGTEAFF.

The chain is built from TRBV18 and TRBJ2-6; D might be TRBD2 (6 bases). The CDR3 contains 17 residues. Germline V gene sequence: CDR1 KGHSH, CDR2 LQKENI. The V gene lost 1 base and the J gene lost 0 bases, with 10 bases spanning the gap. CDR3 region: CASSPRAGRSGANVLTF. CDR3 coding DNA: TGTGCCAGCTCACCACGAGCGGGCCGCTCTGGGGCCAACGTCCTGACTTTC.